This is a list of T cell receptor beta chains from one sample in a study of cytomegalovirus exposure and HLA in healthy donors. Profiled with immunoSEQ multiplex PCR; TCRdb holds only in-frame clones, not every one. The repertoire holds about 120,000 clones, with roughly 78% as singletons. The sample taken for sequencing was PBMCs. These receptors were collected from a man between 25 and 39 years old in good health and CMV-seronegative. CDR3s include the opening cysteine and the closing phenylalanine or tryptophan. The D gene is left open where the match is weak. A row's size may be missing; if present it is once, few, many or a size class.

v_call,d_call,j_call,cdr3_length,clone_size,cdr3_nt,cdr3_aa
TRBV30,TRBD2,TRBJ2-1,19,few,TGTGCCTGGAGTGTACGGTGGAATAGCGGGAGGGGGGCTTACAATGAGCAGTTCTTC,CAWSVRWNSGRGAYNEQFF
TRBV19,TRBD1,TRBJ1-1,15,-,TGTGCCAGTAGCCTAGGACAGGGCGGAAACACTGAAGCTTTCTTT,CASSLGQGGNTEAFF
TRBV18,-,TRBJ2-5,16,-,TGTGCCAGCTCATTATCACAGGGCAGGGTACAAGAGACCCAGTACTTC,CASSLSQGRVQETQYF
TRBV6-1,TRBD1,TRBJ2-7,15,medium-sized,TGTGCCAGCAGTGAAGCCGGGACAGGGGGCTACGAGCAGTACTTC,CASSEAGTGGYEQYF
TRBV7-9,-,TRBJ2-7,15,-,TGTGCCAGCAGCTCCGGGGACTCAGCGTCCTACGAGCAGTACTTC,CASSSGDSASYEQYF
TRBV9,TRBD2,TRBJ2-2,18,-,TGTGCCAGCTCCCCAAAGGCGACTAGCGGGAGGGGAACCGGGGAGCTGTTTTTT,CASSPKATSGRGTGELFF
TRBV5-6,-,TRBJ1-6,15,-,TGTGCCAGCAGCTTGGGGCCGGGGCGGGGGTCACCCCTCCACTTT,CASSLGPGRGSPLHF
TRBV4-1,-,TRBJ2-1,15,-,TGCGCCAGCAGCCCCACTAGGGATTCCTACAATGAGCAGTTCTTC,CASSPTRDSYNEQFF
TRBV21-1,-,TRBJ2-1,14,-,TGTGCCAGCAGCAAAAGGGGCCGGATCAATGAGCAGTTCTTC,CASSKRGRINEQFF
TRBV9,-,TRBJ2-3,15,-,TGTGCCAGCAGCGTAGGGGGCGCCGGCACAGATACGCAGTATTTT,CASSVGGAGTDTQYF
TRBV4-2,-,TRBJ1-1,13,-,TGTGCCAGCAGCCAAGATCCTTACACTGAAGCTTTCTTT,CASSQDPYTEAFF
TRBV6-4,TRBD1,TRBJ1-2,15,-,TGTGCCAGCAGCCCCCGGGACAGGGGGCCCCATGGCTACACCTTC,CASSPRDRGPHGYTF
TRBV7-9,-,TRBJ2-1,19,-,TGTGCCAGCAGCTTAGGGACTCCCCCGTTTGGCTACCGACACAATGAGCAGTTCTTC,CASSLGTPPFGYRHNEQFF
TRBV10-3,TRBD1,TRBJ1-1,13,-,TGTGCCGCCTGGACAGGGATGAACACTGAAGCTTTCTTT,CAAWTGMNTEAFF
TRBV11-3,-,TRBJ2-7,12,-,TGTGCCAGCAGCTCTACAGGAATCGAGCAGTACTTC,CASSSTGIEQYF
TRBV6-1,TRBD1,TRBJ2-5,12,once,TGTGCCAGCGGACAGGCTCAAGAGACCCAGTACTTC,CASGQAQETQYF
TRBV19,-,TRBJ1-2,15,-,TGTGCCAGTACTAAGAGAGGGGAGGTTAACTATGGCTACACCTTC,CASTKRGEVNYGYTF
TRBV7-6,TRBD1,TRBJ1-3,17,-,TGTGCCAGCAGCTTAGGCAGGGGGACTCGGATTGGAAACACCATATATTTT,CASSLGRGTRIGNTIYF
TRBV4-3,-,TRBJ2-7,13,-,TGCGCCAGCAGCCAAGTTCAGGGGTACGAGCAGTACTTC,CASSQVQGYEQYF
TRBV29-1,TRBD2,TRBJ2-7,15,few,TGCAGCGTTGAAGATTGGGCTAGCGGGAGCTACGAGCAGTACTTC,CSVEDWASGSYEQYF
TRBV29-1,-,TRBJ2-5,13,-,TGCAGCGTTGAAGTTGTCCAGAAAGAGACCCAGTACTTC,CSVEVVQKETQYF
TRBV28,-,TRBJ1-1,12,-,TGTGCCGTCCGGGGGGGGTATGGTGAAGCTTTCTTT,CAVRGGYGEAFF
TRBV7-9,TRBD2,TRBJ2-5,16,-,TGTGCCAGCAGAAGCCTGGGACTAGCGGGACAAGAGACCCAGTACTTC,CASRSLGLAGQETQYF
TRBV30,-,TRBJ2-7,13,-,TGTGCCTGGAGTGTACAGGAAAACTACGAGCAGTACTTC,CAWSVQENYEQYF
TRBV7-9,TRBD1,TRBJ1-2,16,few,TGTGCCACAAAGGGGGCCAAGGGACAGCGATACTATGGCTACACCTTC,CATKGAKGQRYYGYTF
TRBV6-6,-,TRBJ2-7,12,-,TGTGCCAGCAGCAGTGGGGGGGCCGAGCAGTACTTC,CASSSGGAEQYF
TRBV7-2,TRBD2,TRBJ2-1,19,-,TGTGCCAGCAGCCCCAAAGGTTGGCCTAGCGGGAAAGAATACAATGAGCAGTTCTTC,CASSPKGWPSGKEYNEQFF
TRBV29-1,TRBD2,TRBJ2-1,13,once,TGCAGCGCAAGACTAGCGGGAGACAATGAGCAGTTCTTC,CSARLAGDNEQFF
TRBV29-1,TRBD2,TRBJ2-2,15,-,TGCAGCGTTGGGGCCGGGACTAGCAGCACCGGGGAGCTGTTTTTT,CSVGAGTSSTGELFF
TRBV28,-,TRBJ1-2,15,-,TGTGCCAGCAGTCCTCGCAACGGTAATCCCTATGGCTACACCTTC,CASSPRNGNPYGYTF
TRBV7-2,-,TRBJ2-7,15,-,TGTGCCAGCAGCTTCCGGGACACACATCGTTACGAGCAGTACTTC,CASSFRDTHRYEQYF